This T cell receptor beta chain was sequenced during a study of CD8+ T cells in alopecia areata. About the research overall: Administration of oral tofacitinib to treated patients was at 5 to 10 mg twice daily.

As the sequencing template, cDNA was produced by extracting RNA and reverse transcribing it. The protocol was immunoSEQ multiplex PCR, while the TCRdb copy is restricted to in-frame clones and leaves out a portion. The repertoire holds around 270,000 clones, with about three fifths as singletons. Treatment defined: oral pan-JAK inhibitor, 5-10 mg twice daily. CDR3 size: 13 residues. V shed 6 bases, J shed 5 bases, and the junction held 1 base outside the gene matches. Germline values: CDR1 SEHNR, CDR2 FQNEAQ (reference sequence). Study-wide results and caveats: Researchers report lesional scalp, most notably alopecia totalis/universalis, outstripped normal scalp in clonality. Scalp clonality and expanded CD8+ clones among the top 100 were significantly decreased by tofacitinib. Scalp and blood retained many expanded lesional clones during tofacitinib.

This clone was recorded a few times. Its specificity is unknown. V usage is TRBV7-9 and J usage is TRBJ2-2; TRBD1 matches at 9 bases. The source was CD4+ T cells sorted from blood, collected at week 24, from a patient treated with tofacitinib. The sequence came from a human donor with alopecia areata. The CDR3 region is CASRGQGTGELFF. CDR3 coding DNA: TGTGCCAGCAGGGGACAGGGAACCGGGGAGCTGTTTTTT.